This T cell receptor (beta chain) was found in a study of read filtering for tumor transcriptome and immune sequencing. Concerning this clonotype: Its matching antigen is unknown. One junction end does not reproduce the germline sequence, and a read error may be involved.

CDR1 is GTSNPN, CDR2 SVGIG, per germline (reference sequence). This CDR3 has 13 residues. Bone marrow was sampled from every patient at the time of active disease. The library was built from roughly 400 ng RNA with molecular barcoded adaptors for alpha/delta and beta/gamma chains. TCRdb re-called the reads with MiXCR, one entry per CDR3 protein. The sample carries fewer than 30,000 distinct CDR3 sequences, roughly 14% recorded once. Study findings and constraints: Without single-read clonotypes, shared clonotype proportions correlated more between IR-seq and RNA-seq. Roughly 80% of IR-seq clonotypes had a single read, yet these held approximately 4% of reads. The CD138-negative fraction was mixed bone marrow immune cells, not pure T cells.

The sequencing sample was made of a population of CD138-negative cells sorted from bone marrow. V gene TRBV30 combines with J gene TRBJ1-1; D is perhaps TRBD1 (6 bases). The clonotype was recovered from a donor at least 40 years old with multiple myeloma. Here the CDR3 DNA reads TGTGACTGGGGTGGACAGCCGAACACTGAAGCTTTCTTT. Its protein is CDWGGQPNTEAFF.